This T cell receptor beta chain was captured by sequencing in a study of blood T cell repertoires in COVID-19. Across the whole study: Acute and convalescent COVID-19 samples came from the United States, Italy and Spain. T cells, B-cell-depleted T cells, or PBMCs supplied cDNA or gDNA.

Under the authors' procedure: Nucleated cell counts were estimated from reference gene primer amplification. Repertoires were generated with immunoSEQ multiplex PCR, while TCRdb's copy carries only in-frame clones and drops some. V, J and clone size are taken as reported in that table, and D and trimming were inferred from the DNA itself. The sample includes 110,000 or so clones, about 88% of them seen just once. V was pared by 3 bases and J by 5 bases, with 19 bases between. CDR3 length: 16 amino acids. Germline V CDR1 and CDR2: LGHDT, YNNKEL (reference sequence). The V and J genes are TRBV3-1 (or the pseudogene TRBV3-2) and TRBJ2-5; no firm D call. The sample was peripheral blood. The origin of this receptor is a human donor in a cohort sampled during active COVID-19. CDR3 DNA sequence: TGTGCCAGCAGCCATAACGTCTGGGTAGCCCGGGAGACCCAGTACTTC. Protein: CASSHNVWVARETQYF.